The 2 T cell receptor beta chains listed next were all sequenced from one sample in a study of Ad26.COV2.S vaccination and SARS-CoV-2 variants. Treatment defined: about 20 received Ad26.COV2.S at low or high dose, single or two shots; about 5 received placebo; per-sample allocation not given. All samples were drawn on day 63, counting from the first vaccine or placebo injection. Produced via immunoSEQ multiplex PCR; TCRdb's table is partial and in-frame only. The sample contains about 680,000 clones, around 89% of which appear only once. The sequencing used peripheral blood, collected in a trial of Ad26.COV2.S vaccine versus placebo. The receptors here all came from a person aged 18-65 years who received the Ad26.COV2.S COVID-19 vaccine or a placebo.

J is TRBJ1-3 and V is TRBV20-1; the D is unclear. V shed 0 bases and J shed 6 bases, with 3 bases lying between them. The germline gives CDR1 DFQATT, CDR2 SNEGSKA (reference sequence). The CDR3 covers 11 residues. The CDR3 nucleotides read TGCAGTGCTAGAGACCCAAACACCATATATTTT. Protein sequence: CSARDPNTIYF.

The chain joins TRBV18 to TRBJ2-2, with no clear D. The germline V gene has CDR1 KGHSH and CDR2 LQKENI. V shed 1 base and J shed 0 bases, with 9 bases lying between them. This CDR3 spans 16 amino acids. Here the CDR3 reads CASSPLLSSNTGELFF. The CDR3 DNA follows: TGTGCCAGCTCACCACTGCTTTCTTCGAACACCGGGGAGCTGTTTTTT.